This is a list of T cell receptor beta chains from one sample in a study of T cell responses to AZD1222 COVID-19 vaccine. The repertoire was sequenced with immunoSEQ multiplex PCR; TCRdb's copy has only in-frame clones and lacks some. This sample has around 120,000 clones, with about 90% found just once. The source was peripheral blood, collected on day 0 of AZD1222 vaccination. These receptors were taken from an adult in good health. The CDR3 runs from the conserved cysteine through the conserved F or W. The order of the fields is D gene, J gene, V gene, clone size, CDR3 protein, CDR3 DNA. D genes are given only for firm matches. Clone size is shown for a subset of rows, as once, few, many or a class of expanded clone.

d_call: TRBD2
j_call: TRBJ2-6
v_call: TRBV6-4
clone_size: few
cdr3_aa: CASSDRGGSGANVLTF
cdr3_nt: TGTGCCAGCAGTGACAGGGGCGGGAGTGGGGCCAACGTCCTGACTTTC

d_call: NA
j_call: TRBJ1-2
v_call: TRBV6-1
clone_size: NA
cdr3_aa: CASSGRRGGADYGYTF
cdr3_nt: TGTGCCAGCAGTGGGCGCCGCGGGGGCGCCGACTATGGCTACACCTTC

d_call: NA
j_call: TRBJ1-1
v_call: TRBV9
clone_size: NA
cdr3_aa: CASSIGGDTEAFF
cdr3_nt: TGTGCCAGCAGTATTGGGGGCGACACTGAAGCTTTCTTT

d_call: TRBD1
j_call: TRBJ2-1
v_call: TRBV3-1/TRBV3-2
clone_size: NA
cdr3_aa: CASSYRGQSGAEQFF
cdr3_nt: TGTGCCAGCAGCTATAGGGGACAGTCCGGGGCGGAGCAGTTCTTC

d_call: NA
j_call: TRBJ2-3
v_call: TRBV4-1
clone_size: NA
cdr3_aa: CASSQEGSGTDTQYF
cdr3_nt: TGCGCCAGCAGCCAAGAAGGAAGCGGGACAGATACGCAGTATTTT

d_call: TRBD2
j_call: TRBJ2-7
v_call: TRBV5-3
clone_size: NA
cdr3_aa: CARSLVREGRGKGSYEQYF
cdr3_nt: TGTGCCAGAAGCTTGGTGCGGGAGGGCAGAGGTAAGGGGTCCTACGAGCAGTACTTC

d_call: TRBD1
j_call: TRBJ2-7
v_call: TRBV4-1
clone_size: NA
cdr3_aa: CASSPTGTGDGEQYF
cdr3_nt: TGCGCCAGCAGCCCAACCGGGACAGGTGATGGAGAGCAGTACTTC

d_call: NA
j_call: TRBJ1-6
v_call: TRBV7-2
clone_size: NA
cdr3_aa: CASSPGILNSPLHF
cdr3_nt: TGTGCCAGCAGCCCCGGGATCCTCAATTCACCCCTCCACTTT

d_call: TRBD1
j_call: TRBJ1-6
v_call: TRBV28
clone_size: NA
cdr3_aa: CASILGQGGSPLHF
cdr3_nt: TGTGCCAGCATCCTGGGCCAGGGGGGGTCACCCCTCCACTTT

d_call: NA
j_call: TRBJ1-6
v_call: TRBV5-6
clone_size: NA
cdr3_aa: CASSLTHSPLHF
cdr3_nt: TGTGCCAGCAGCTTGACGCATTCACCCCTCCACTTT

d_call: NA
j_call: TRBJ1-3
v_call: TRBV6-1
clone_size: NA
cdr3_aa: CASSEIPGNTIYF
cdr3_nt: TGTGCCAGCAGTGAAATACCTGGAAACACCATATATTTT

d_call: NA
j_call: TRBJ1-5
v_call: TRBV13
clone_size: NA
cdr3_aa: CASSLDGNQPQHF
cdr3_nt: TGTGCCAGCAGCTTAGATGGGAACCAGCCCCAGCATTTT

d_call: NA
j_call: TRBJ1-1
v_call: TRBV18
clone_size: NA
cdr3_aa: CASTDQEILMRMNTEAFF
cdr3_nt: TGTGCCAGCACCGACCAGGAGATATTAATGAGAATGAACACTGAAGCTTTCTTT

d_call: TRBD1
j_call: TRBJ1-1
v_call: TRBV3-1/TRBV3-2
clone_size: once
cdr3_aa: CASSQTGQGARTEAFF
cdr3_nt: TGTGCCAGCAGCCAGACCGGACAGGGGGCCCGAACTGAAGCTTTCTTT

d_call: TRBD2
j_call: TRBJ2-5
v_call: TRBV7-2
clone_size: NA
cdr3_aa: CASSPRGGLTETQYF
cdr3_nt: TGTGCCAGCAGCCCGCGGGGGGGCCTCACGGAGACCCAGTACTTC